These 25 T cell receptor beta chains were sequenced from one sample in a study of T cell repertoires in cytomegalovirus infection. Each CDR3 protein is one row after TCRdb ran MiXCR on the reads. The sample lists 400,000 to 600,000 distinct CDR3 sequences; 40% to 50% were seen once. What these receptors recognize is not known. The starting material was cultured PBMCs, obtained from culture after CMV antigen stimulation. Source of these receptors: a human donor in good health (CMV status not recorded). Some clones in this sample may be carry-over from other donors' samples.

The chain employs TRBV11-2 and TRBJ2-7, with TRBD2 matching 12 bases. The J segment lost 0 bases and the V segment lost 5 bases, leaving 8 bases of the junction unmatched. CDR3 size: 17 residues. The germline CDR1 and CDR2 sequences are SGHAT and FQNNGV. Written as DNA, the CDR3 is TGTGCCAGCAGCCCGGGACTAGCGGGCCTTCTCTCCTACGAGCAGTACTTC. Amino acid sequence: CASSPGLAGLLSYEQYF. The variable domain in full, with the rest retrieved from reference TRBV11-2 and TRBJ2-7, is EAGVAQSPRYKIIEKRQSVAFWCNPISGHATLYWYQQILGQGPKLLIQFQNNGVVDDSQLPKDRFSAERLKGVDSTLKIQPAKLEDSAVYLCASSPGLAGLLSYEQYFGPGTRLTVT.

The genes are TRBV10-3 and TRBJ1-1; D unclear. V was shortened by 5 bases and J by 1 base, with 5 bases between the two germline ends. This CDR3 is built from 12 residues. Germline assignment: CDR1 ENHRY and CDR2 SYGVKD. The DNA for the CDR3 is TGTGCCATCAGTTCTGGGAACACTGAAGCTTTCTTT. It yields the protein CAISSGNTEAFF.

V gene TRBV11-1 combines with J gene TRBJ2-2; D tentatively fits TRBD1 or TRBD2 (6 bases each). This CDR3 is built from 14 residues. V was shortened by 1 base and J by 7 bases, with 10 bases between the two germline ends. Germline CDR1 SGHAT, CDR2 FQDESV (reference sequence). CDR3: CASSLGRGHGELFF. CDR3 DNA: TGTGCCAGCAGCTTAGGGCGGGGACACGGGGAGCTGTTTTTT.

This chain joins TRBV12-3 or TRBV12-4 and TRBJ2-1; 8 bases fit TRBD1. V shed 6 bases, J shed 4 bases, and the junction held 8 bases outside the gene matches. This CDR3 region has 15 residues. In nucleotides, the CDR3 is TGTGCCAGCAGCAACCGACAGGGGAAGTACAATGAGCAGTTCTTC. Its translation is CASSNRQGKYNEQFF.

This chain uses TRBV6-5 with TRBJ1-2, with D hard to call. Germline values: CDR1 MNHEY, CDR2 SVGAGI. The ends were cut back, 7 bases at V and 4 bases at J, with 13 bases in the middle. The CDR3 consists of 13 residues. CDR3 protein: CASTYGVLYGYTF. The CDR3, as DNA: TGTGCCAGCACCTACGGGGTACTCTATGGCTACACCTTC.

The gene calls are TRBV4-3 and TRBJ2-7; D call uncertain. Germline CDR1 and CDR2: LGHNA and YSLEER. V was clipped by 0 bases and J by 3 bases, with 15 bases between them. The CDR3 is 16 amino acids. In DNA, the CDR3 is TGCGCCAGCAGCCAAGATTCAGCTGGCCACATCTACGAGCAGTACTTC. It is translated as CASSQDSAGHIYEQYF.

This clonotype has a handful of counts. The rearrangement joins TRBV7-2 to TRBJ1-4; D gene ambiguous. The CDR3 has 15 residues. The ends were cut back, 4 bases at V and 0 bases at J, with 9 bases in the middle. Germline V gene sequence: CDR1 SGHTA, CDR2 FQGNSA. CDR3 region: CASSSRRSTNEKLFF. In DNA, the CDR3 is TGTGCCAGCAGCTCCCGCCGGTCAACTAATGAAAAACTGTTTTTT.

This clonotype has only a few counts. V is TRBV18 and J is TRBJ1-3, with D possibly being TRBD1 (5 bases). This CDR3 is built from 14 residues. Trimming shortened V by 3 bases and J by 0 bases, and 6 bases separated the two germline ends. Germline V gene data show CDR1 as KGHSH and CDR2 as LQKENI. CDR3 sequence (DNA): TGTGCCAGCTCACCGACAGACTCTGGAAACACCATATATTTT. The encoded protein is CASSPTDSGNTIYF.

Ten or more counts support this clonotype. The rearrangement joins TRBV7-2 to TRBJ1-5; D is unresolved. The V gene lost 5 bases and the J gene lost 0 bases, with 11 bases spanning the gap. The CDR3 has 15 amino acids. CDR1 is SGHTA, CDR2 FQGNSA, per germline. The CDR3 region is CASSLLEGSNQPQHF. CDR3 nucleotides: TGTGCCAGCAGCCTCCTCGAGGGTAGCAATCAGCCCCAGCATTTT.

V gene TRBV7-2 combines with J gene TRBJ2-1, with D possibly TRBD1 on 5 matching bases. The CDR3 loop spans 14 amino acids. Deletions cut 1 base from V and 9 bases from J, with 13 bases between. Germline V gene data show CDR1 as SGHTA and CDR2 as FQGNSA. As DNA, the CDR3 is TGTGCCAGCAGCTTAGGTTCAGGGATTGGTGAGCAGTTCTTC. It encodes CASSLGSGIGEQFF.

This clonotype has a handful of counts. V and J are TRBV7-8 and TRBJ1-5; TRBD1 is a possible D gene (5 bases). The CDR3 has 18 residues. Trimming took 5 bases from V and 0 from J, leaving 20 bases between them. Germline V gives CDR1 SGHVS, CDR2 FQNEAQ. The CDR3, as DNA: TGTGCCAGCAGCCATGCCAGGGTGGGGACTTATAGCAATCAGCCCCAGCATTTT. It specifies CASSHARVGTYSNQPQHF.

Written as DNA, the CDR3 is TGTGCCAGCAGTGAAGAGGCAGGGCAATATGGCTACACCTTC. Translating gives CASSEEAGQYGYTF. The chain joins TRBV2 to TRBJ1-2, with D tentatively TRBD1 (5 bases). In germline, CDR1 is SNHLY, CDR2 FYNNEI. The CDR3 is 14 residues long. Trimming removed 1 base from V and 5 bases from J, with 11 bases in between. The variable domain in full, with the rest retrieved from reference TRBV2 and TRBJ1-2, is EPEVTQTPSHQVTQMGQEVILRCVPISNHLYFYWYRQILGQKVEFLVSFYNNEISEKSEIFDDQFSVERPDGSNFTLKIRSTKLEDSAMYFCASSEEAGQYGYTFGSGTRLTVV.

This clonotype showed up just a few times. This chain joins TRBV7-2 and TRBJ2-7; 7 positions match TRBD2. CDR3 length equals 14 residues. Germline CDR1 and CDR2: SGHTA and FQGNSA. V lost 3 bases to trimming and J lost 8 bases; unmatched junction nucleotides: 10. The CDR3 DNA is TGTGCCAGCAGCTTCACCGGGACTACCCGCCAGCAGTACTTC. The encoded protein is CASSFTGTTRQQYF.

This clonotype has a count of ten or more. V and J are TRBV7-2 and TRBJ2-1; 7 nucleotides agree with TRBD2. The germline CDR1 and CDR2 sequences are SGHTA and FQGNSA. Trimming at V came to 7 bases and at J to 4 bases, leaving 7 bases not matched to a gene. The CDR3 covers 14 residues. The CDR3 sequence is CASMGSGDYNEQFF. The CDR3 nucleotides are TGTGCCAGCATGGGGAGCGGGGATTACAATGAGCAGTTCTTC.

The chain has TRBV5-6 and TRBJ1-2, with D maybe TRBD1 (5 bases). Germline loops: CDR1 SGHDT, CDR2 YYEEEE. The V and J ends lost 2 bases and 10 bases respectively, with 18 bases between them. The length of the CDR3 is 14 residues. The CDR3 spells CASSFRGATKFYTF. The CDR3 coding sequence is TGTGCCAGCAGCTTCCGCGGGGCGACCAAATTCTACACCTTC.

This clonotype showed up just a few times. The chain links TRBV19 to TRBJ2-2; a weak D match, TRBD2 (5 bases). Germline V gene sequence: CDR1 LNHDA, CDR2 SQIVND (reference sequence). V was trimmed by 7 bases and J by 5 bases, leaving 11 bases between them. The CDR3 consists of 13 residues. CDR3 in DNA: TGTGCCAGTACTGCCCGGGAAACCGGGGAGCTGTTTTTT. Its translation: CASTARETGELFF.

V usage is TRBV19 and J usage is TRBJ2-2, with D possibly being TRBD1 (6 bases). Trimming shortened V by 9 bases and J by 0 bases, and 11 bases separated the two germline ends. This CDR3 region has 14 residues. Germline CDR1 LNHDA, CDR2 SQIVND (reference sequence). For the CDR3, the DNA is TGTGCCAGCGTGAGACAGGCGAACACCGGGGAGCTGTTTTTT. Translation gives CASVRQANTGELFF. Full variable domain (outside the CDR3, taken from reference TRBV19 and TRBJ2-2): DGGITQSPKYLFRKEGQNVTLSCEQNLNHDAMYWYRQDPGQGLRLIYYSQIVNDFQKGDIAEGYSVSREKKESFPLTVTSAQKNPTAFYLCASVRQANTGELFFGEGSRLTVL.

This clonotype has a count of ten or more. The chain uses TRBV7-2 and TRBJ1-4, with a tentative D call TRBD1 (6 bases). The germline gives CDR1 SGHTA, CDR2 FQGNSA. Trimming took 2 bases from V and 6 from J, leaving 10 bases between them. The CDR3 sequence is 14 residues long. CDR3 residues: CASSLRGADEKLFF. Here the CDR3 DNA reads TGTGCCAGCAGCTTACGGGGGGCGGATGAAAAACTGTTTTTT.

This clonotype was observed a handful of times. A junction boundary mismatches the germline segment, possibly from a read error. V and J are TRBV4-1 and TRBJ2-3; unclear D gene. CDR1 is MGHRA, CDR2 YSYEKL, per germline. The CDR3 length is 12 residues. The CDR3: CASSQVPDTQYF. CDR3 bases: TGTGCCAGCAGCCAAGTCCCGGATACGCAGTATTTT.

The CDR3, as DNA: TGTGCCACCGGAGCGGGGCTTGGAGATACGCAGTATTTT. It codes for CATGAGLGDTQYF. The chain combines TRBV19 with TRBJ2-3; TRBD2 matches 7 bases. The germline gives CDR1 LNHDA, CDR2 SQIVND (reference sequence). V shed 10 bases and J 5 bases; nucleotides not matched to a gene: 9. The CDR3 sequence is 13 residues long.

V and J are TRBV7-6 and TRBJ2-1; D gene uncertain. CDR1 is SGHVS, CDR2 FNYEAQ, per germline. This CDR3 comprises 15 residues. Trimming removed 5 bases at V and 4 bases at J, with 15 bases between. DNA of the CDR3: TGTGCCAGCAGCACGACAACCCCAGGATACAATGAGCAGTTCTTC. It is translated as CASSTTTPGYNEQFF.

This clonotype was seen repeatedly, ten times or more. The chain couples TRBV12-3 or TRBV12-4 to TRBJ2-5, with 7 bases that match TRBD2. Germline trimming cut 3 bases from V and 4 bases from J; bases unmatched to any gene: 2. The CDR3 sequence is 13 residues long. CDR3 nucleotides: TGTGCCAGCAGTTTGTCGGGGGGAGAGACCCAGTACTTC. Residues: CASSLSGGETQYF.

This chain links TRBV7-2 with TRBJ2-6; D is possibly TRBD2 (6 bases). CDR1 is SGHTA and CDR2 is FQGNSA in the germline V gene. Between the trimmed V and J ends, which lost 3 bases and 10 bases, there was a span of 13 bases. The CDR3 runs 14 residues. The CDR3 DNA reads TGTGCCAGCAGCTTCTCGGGAGCAGTTAACGTCCTGACTTTC. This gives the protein CASSFSGAVNVLTF.

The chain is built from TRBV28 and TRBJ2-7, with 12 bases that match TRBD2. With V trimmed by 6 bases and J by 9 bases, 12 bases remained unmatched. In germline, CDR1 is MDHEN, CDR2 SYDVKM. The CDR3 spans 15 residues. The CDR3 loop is CASRPTSGGLHGQYF. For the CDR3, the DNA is TGTGCCAGCAGGCCGACTAGCGGGGGCCTCCATGGGCAGTACTTC.

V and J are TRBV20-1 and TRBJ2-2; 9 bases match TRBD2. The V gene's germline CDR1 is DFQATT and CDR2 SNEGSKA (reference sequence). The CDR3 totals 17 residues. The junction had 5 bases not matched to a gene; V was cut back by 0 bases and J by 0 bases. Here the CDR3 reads CSARDLAGSSNTGELFF. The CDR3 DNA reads TGCAGTGCTAGAGATCTAGCGGGGAGCTCGAACACCGGGGAGCTGTTTTTT.